This T cell receptor beta chain was profiled in a study of cytomegalovirus exposure and HLA in healthy donors (dated by TCRdb to 2015 to 2018). For context, the study as a whole: An earlier analysis of roughly 500 of the donors reported approximately 300 Gb of sequence data and around 110 million unique TCR beta sequences from approximately 180 million T cells. About five DR-DQ haplotypes were treated as single units for association and clustering because of strong linkage in the cohort. A later analysis re-analyzed previously published TCR beta repertoires from approximately 670 donors and added high-resolution HLA genotyping to study TCR occurrence patterns. Approximately 300 gigabases of sequencing data and 70 million to 100 million unique TCR sequences made up an early release that covered some 640 HLA-typed donors. The study was designed to test whether signatures of past pathogen exposure could be identified by cataloging public T cell receptors. The number of typed donors differed by locus: 629-630 for A, B, C, DRB1 and DQB1; about 520 for DQA1; some 610 for DPA1; and roughly 450 for DPB1. In addition to the first cohort of roughly 700 subjects, a separate validation cohort of 130 or so different subjects was used. Every repertoire in the discovery cohort had been generated on one and the same sequencing platform. Using immunosequencing, the study profiled T cell repertoires from 550 to 750 subjects and related those repertoires to cytomegalovirus serostatus. To decide whether each TCR beta V gene segment behaved as functional or pseudogenic, an earlier analysis of approximately 600 of the donors relied on high-throughput TCR beta sequencing. Among some 410 genotyped donors of the cohort, an average of around 250,000 unique TCR beta nucleotide sequences was sequenced per donor, of which roughly 17% were non-productive. Rather than drawing on any new phenotypic data, the later analysis identified candidate immune exposures from TCR beta sequences and the way those sequences occurred across donors. Both class I and class II loci were covered by HLA typing, at four-digit resolution. To predict cytomegalovirus infection status, the study combined high-throughput TCR immunosequencing, statistical association of individual TCRs with disease status, and machine learning. Donor age, sex, ethnicity and CMV serostatus were collected together with the repertoire data. Of the roughly 420 genotyped donors, less than 85% were placed in the genetic ancestry cluster associated with self-reported Caucasian donors. A later genetic analysis took genome-wide SNP genotypes for about 55% of the 666 donors and used that subset as a discovery cohort. The study at large found these results: The study listed approximately 150 TCR beta chains as associated with cytomegalovirus. A later analysis found that HLA-associated TCR beta chains were more clonally expanded and had lower generation probabilities than equally common non-associated chains. About 15 rarely observed V segments, including chromosome 9 orphons, were excluded from the earlier analysis of about 610 of the donors because counts were too low. In a later analysis, the rate of TCR association differed among HLA loci, with DRB1 alleles having the most associated TCRs and HLA-C alleles having the fewest. Sequencing depth was assumed to be roughly uniform across donors in the presence/absence analyses, though that assumption may not hold. When HLA alleles, especially DR and DQ, strongly co-occurred, TCR associations were difficult to assign to individual alleles. Linkage disequilibrium might explain the correlated functional status among segregating V segments, but an unknown experimental factor could not be excluded. The cohort was sequenced for TCR beta chains only, and without alpha or paired-chain data the features that could be detected were limited. The classifier was reported to diagnose cytomegalovirus status with high specificity and sensitivity in both the original and validation cohorts. A further reported finding was that TCR beta sequences accurately predicted the HLA-A and HLA-B alleles for most subjects in the first cohort. Three of the identified cytomegalovirus-associated TCR beta chains were confirmed in vitro to be specific for cytomegalovirus antigens. In a later genetic analysis, a missense DCLRE1C variant was associated with V-gene and J-gene trimming of TCR beta chains, and the association was replicated in an independent cohort. According to a later analysis, most CMV-associated TCR beta chains appeared to be HLA-restricted, and the HLA associations seemed to be driven largely by CMV exposure. Because HLA typing was missing for some donors at each locus, association tests included only the typed subset. A cluster of highly shared sequence variants was judged likely to represent a technical artifact of the sequencing pipeline. In a later analysis, several top co-occurrence clusters were reported to appear linked to parvovirus B19, influenza, CMV and Epstein-Barr virus. According to the authors, the approach could potentially be generalized to other disease states and immunological phenotypes. Broadly in line with IMGT annotations, most TCR beta V segments showed up in productive rearrangements about 87% or about 30% of the time in an earlier analysis of around 600 of the donors. For the cohort, immune exposure information was limited to CMV serostatus. At a false discovery rate of 0.05, a later analysis linked fewer than 20,000 TCR beta sequences to specific HLA alleles. According to a later genetic analysis, donors in an Asian-associated ancestry cluster had fewer N-insertions in productive TCRs than the roughly 700-donor mean. While some public TCRs were present in many individuals, most TCR sequences turned up only very rarely across donors.

The library was produced with the immunoSEQ multiplex PCR assay. For the multiplex PCR, a mixture combining 60 forward primers for TCR Vbeta segments and 13 reverse primers for TCR Jbeta segments was used. The CDR3 region of rearranged TCR beta genes was amplified from genomic DNA with a multiplex PCR assay. Amplified TCR beta libraries were sequenced as 87-base-pair reads on the Illumina HiSeq System. Regarding the original processing steps: Across the 666 repertoires, a later analysis counted some 80 million unique TCR beta chains, approximately 12 million of which were shared by at least two donors. To remove PCR and sequencing errors, raw reads were error-corrected and collapsed into unique sequences using a nearest-neighbor algorithm that merged closely related sequences. Alignment of CDR3 sequences to IMGT reference sequences was used to assign V, D and J gene segments. Each retained sequence needed at least a six-nucleotide match to both a V gene segment and a J gene segment. A rearrangement counted as productive if the CDR3 had no stop codons and remained in frame with V and J, and every other rearrangement counted as non-productive. Following IMGT convention, CDR3 was defined as the stretch from the second conserved V-encoded cysteine up to the conserved J-encoded phenylalanine. In an earlier analysis of 587 of the donors, sequences lacking an unambiguous match to a single V gene segment were excluded. In an earlier analysis of approximately 500 of the donors, a V segment was called functional when productive rearrangements were above 56.7%, and segregating when the standard deviation between donors exceeded 5%. A statistical classification framework was developed to diagnose cytomegalovirus status using the catalog of TCR beta chain sequences. In a later analysis, V and J genes were assigned by comparing TCR nucleotide sequences against IMGT/GENE-DB human TR gene sequences. The TCRdist pipeline was used in a later analysis to assign CDR3 sequences and most-parsimonious VDJ recombination scenarios. In a later analysis, each TCR beta chain was defined by its CDR3 amino acid sequence together with its V-gene family, and reads without a unique V-gene family were excluded. In a later analysis, a few hundred highly shared, low-generation-probability nucleotide sequences were removed to address suspected cross-contamination and a sequencing artifact. In a later analysis, a clonal expansion index for each public chain was calculated from normalized within-repertoire ranks of inferred template counts. Generation probabilities in a later analysis came from a VDJ recombination model fitted to out-of-frame rearrangements, and those results were checked against IGoR. In a later analysis, hypergeometric tests were used to score TCR-TCR, TCR-HLA and TCR-CMV co-occurrence, with a repertoire-size bias correction applied to TCR pairs. False discovery rates were estimated in a later analysis by permuting HLA or CMV assignments 20 times. In a later analysis, co-occurring TCRs were grouped using DBSCAN, with TCRdist sequence similarity added in when clustering inside HLA-allele-positive subsets. Repertoires with fewer than 30,000 or more than 120,000 public chains were left out of co-occurrence clustering, as were a few repertoires with anomalous nucleotide sharing. What TCRdb holds here is the immuneACCESS table cut down to in-frame rearrangements. Part of the clones is not present; checked against another copy, under half of the missing clones reflect an unresolved V gene, and the others are unexplained. That table gives V, J and clone size, and the DNA gave D and trimming. In this sample the table shows about 140,000 clones, about three quarters of which occur a single time. The top ten hold almost 4% of the sample.

Regarding this clone: What antigen it recognizes has not been identified. The record has no base qualities; no much larger clone is one base away.

The cohort consisted of 650 to 850 healthy bone marrow donors. Cohort members were all nominally healthy when sampled, although unrecorded immune exposures were likely present. The donor was CMV seronegative and belonged to the group of several hundred seronegative cohort members. A peripheral blood sample was provided by each donor, and peripheral blood mononuclear cells were used for TCR beta sequencing. The Qiagen DNeasy Blood Extraction Kit was used to extract genomic DNA from the blood cell samples. Input material: PBMCs. The receptor comes from a man younger than 35 in good health and CMV-seronegative.

The CDR3 reads CASQGLLVSYEQYF. Here is the DNA: TGTGCCAGCCAAGGACTCCTAGTTTCGTACGAGCAGTACTTC. In this chain, TRBV2 is recombined with TRBJ2-5, and TRBD2 may be the D gene, going by 5 matching bases. The tail of the sequence fits TRBJ2-7 better, so the J call may be wrong. For CDR1 and CDR2, the germline V gene lists SNHLY and FYNNEI. Inclusive of the bounding cysteine and phenylalanine, the CDR3 is 14 residues long. The kept DNA is CDR3 alone, 42 bases in frame from the first base.